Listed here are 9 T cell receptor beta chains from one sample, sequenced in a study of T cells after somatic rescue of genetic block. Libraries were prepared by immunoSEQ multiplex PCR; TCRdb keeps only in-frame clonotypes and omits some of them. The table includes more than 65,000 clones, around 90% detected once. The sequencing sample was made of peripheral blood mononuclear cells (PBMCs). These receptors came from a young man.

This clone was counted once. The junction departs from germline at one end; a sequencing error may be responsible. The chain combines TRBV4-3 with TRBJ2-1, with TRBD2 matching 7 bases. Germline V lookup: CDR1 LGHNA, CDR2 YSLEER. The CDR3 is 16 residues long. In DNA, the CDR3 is TGCGCCAGCAGCCAAGAGGGAGCGGGGACCTACAATGAGCAGCTCTTC. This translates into CASSQEGAGTYNEQLF.

The CDR3 bases are TGTGCCAGCAGAGACGGGACTAACACCGGGGAGCTGTTTTTT. It specifies CASRDGTNTGELFF. V is TRBV2 and J is TRBJ2-2; D possibly corresponds to TRBD2 (6 bases). The germline gives CDR1 SNHLY, CDR2 FYNNEI. Trimming removed 6 bases from V and 2 bases from J, with 10 bases in between. This CDR3 is built from 14 residues.

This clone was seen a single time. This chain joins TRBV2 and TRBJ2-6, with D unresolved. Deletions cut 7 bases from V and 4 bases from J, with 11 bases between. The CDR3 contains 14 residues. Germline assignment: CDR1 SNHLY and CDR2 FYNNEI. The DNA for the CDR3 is TGTGCCAGCATGAGGCCCATAGGGGCCAACGTCCTGACTTTC. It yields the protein CASMRPIGANVLTF.

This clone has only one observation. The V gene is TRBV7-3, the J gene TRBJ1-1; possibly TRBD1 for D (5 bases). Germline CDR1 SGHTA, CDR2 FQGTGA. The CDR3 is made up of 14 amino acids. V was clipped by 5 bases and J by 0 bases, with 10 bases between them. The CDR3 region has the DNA TGTGCCAGCAGCCCGACAGACGTGAACACTGAAGCTTTCTTT. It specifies CASSPTDVNTEAFF.

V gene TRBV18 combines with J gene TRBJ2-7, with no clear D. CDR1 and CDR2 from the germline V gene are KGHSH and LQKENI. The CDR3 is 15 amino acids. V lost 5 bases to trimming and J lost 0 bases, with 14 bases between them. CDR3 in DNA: TGTGCCAGCTCAACGGAGACTTGGGGCTCCTACGAGCAGTACTTC. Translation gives CASSTETWGSYEQYF.

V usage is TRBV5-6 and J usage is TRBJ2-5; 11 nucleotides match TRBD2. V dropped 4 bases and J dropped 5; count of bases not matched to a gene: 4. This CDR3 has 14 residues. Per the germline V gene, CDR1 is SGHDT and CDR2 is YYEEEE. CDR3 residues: CASSRGLAAETQYF. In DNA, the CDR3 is TGTGCCAGCAGCCGGGGACTAGCGGCGGAGACCCAGTACTTC.

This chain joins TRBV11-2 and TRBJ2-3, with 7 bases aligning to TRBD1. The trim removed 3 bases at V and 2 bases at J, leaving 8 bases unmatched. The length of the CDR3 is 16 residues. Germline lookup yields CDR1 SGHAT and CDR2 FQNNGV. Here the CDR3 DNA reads TGTGCCAGCAGCTTCCCCTCGGACAGGCCCACAGATACGCAGTATTTT. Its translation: CASSFPSDRPTDTQYF.

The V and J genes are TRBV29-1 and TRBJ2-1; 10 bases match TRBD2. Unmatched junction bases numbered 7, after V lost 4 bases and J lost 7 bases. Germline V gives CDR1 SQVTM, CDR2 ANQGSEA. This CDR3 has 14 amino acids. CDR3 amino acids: CSVGRSGGANEQFF. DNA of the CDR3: TGCAGCGTTGGAAGGAGCGGGGGGGCTAATGAGCAGTTCTTC.

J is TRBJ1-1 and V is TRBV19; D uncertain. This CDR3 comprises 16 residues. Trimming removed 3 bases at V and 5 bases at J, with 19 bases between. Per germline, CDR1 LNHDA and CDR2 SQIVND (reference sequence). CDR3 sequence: CASSIPGSHYGTEAFF. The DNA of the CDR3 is TGTGCCAGTAGTATCCCGGGGTCCCACTATGGAACTGAAGCTTTCTTT.